This T cell receptor beta chain is from a study of blood T cells in healthy people across ages. As for the study in general: Capture via template switching afforded approximately one barcoded beta molecule per two T cells.

After removal of 0 bases from V and 1 base from J, the junction contained 4 bases not matched to a gene. There are 16 residues in the CDR3. Germline V gene lookup returns CDR1 GTSNPN and CDR2 SVGIG (reference sequence). With regard to this clonotype: The target antigen is unknown.

It was with a sample-barcoded 5' primer and a J-beta primer mix that a second PCR of roughly 7 to 12 cycles was run. MiXCR, applied by TCRdb to the 5' RACE reads, yields one record per CDR3 protein. The sample has 590,000 or so distinct CDR3 sequences, about 30% seen once. Study-wide results and caveats: Greater diversity and more naive CD4+ cells were seen in long-lived donors than in aged donors.

The sequenced sample was blood. This sequence joins TRBV30 and TRBJ2-2, with TRBD2 matching 8 bases. The clonotype originates from a woman of 80 years or more in good health. The CDR3 DNA is TGTGCCTGGAGTGTACTCCTAGCGGGGAACACCGGGGAGCTGTTTTTT. Translation gives CAWSVLLAGNTGELFF.